This T cell receptor beta chain was identified in a study of T cells in localized non-small cell lung cancer. TCRdb keeps only in-frame clones here, not all; method: immunoSEQ multiplex PCR. The data show 70,000 or so clones, approximately 84% seen once. The study, taken as a whole, reports: In adjacent lung appeared a median approximately 57 of the top 100 tumor clones. Sequence data derive from only one tumor region, so heterogeneity remains possible. Maximal T cell clonality occurred in uninvolved adjacent lung, with tumor ranking below it.

Remarks on this clone: Its specificity is not known.

Sample: peripheral blood, taken before any cancer treatment. This TCR came from a female donor of 60 years or more with stage I lung adenocarcinoma.

The CDR3 bases are TGTGCCAGCAGCTTAGGCACCAGTCAAGAGACCCAGTACTTC. Its protein product is CASSLGTSQETQYF. The chain couples TRBV7-2 to TRBJ2-5; D is uncertain. V lost 1 base, J lost 2 bases, and 8 bases lay in between. The CDR3 covers 14 residues. Germline CDR1 is SGHTA and CDR2 is FQGNSA.